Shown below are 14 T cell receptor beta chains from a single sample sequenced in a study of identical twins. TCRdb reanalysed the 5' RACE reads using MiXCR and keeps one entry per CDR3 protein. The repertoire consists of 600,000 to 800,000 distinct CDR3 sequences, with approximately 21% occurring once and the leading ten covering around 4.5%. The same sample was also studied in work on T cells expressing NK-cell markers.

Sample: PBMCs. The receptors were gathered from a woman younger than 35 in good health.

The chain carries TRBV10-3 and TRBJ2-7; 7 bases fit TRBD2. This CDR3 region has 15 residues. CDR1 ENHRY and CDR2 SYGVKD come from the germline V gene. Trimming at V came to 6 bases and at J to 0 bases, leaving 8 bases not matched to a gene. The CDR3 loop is CAIRKDGGYSYEQYF. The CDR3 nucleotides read TGTGCCATCAGGAAGGACGGGGGGTACTCCTACGAGCAGTACTTC.

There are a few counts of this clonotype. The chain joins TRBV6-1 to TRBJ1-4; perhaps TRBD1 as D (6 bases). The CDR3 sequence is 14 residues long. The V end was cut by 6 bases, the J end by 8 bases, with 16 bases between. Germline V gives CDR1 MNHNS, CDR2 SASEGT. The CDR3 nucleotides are TGTGCCAGCAGCGTCCGGGACATCGGGGAAAAACTGTTTTTT. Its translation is CASSVRDIGEKLFF.

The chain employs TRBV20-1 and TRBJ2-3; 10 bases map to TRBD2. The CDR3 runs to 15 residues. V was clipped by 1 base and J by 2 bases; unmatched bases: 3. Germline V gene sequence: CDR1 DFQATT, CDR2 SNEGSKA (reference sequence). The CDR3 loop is CSARATSGYTDTQYF. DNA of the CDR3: TGCAGTGCTAGAGCGACTAGCGGGTACACAGATACGCAGTATTTT.

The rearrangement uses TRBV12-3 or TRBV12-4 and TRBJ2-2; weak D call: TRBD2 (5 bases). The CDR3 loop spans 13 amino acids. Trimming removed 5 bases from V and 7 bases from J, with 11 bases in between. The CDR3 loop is CASSGRVNGELFF. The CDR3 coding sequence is TGTGCCAGCAGTGGGCGGGTTAACGGGGAGCTGTTTTTT.

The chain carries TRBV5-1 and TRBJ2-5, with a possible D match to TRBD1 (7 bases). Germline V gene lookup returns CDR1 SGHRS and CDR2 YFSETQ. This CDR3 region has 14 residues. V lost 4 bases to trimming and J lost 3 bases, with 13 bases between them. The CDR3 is CASSAGQLKETQYF. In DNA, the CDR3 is TGCGCCAGCAGCGCGGGACAGCTAAAAGAGACCCAGTACTTC.

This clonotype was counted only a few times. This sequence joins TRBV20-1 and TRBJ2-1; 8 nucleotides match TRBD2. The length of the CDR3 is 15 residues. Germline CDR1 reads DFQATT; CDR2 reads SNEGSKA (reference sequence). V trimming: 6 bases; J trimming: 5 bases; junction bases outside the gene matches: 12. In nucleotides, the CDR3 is TGCAGTGCGCTCCCTCGCGGGACTAGACACAATGAGCAGTTCTTC. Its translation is CSALPRGTRHNEQFF.

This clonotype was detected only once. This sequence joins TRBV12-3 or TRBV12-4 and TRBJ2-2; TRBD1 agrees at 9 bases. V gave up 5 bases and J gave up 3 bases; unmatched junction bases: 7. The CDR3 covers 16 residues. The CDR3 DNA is TGTGCCAGCAGTCCCGGGACAGGGTTCTACACCGGGGAGCTGTTTTTT. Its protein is CASSPGTGFYTGELFF.

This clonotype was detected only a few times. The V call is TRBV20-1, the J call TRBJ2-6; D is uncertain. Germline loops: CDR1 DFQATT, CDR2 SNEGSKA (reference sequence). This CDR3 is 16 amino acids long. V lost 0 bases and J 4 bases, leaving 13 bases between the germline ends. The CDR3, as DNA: TGCAGTGCTAGAGATCAGCAGGAGTCCGGGGCCAACGTCCTGACTTTC. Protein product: CSARDQQESGANVLTF.

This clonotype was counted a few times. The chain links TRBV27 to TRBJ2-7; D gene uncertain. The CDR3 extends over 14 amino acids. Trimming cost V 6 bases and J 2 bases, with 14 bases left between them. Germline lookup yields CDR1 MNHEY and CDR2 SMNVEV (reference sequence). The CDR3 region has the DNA TGTGCCAGCAGGGCCACCCGCAGCACCTACGAGCAGTACTTC. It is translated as CASRATRSTYEQYF.

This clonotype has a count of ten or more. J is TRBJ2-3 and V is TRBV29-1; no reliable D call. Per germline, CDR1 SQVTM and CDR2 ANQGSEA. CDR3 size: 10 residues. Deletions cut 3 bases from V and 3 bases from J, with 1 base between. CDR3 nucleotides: TGCAGCGTTGATACAGATACGCAGTATTTT. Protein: CSVDTDTQYF.

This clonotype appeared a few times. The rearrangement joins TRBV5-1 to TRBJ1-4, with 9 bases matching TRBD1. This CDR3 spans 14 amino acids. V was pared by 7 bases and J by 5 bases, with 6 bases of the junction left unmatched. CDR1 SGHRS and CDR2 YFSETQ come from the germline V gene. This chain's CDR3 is CASGTGTGNEKLFF. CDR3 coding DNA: TGCGCCAGCGGTACCGGGACAGGGAATGAAAAACTGTTTTTT.

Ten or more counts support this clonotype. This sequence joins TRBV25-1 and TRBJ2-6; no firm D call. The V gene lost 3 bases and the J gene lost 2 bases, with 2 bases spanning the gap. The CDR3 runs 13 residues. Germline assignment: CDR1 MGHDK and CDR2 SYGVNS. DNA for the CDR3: TGTGCCAGCAGTGAGCCTGGGGCCAACGTCCTGACTTTC. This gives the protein CASSEPGANVLTF.

The CDR3 here is CASSSGTSLAEQYF. In DNA form, the CDR3 reads TGCGCCAGCAGCTCAGGGACTAGCCTGGCCGAGCAGTACTTC. J is TRBJ2-7 and V is TRBV5-1, with 9 positions matching TRBD2. V was clipped by 3 bases and J by 6 bases; unmatched bases: 7. The CDR3 totals 14 residues. CDR1 is SGHRS and CDR2 is YFSETQ in the germline V gene. The full variable domain, in which reference TRBV5-1 and TRBJ2-7 provide the parts outside the CDR3, is KAGVTQTPRYLIKTRGQQVTLSCSPISGHRSVSWYQQTPGQGLQFLFEYFSETQRNKGNFPGRFSGRQFSNSRSEMNVSTLELGDSALYLCASSSGTSLAEQYFGPGTRLTVT.

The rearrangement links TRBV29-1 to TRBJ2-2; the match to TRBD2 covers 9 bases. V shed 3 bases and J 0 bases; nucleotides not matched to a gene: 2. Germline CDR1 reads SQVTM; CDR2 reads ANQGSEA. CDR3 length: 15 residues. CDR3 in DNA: TGCAGCGTTGACCCTAGCGGGACGAACACCGGGGAGCTGTTTTTT. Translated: CSVDPSGTNTGELFF.